The present entry profiles one T cell receptor beta chain with its context. What this receptor recognizes is not known. The sample holds no much larger clone one base away, and base qualities are not on file. This record comes from a study of graft-versus-host responses after intestinal transplantation (dated by TCRdb to about 2021). Notes on the research overall: Recipients received multivisceral, liver-intestinal, or isolated intestinal transplants. Donor T cell macrochimerism was defined as a peak of at least 4% donor T cells among recipient peripheral blood mononuclear cells. To identify alloreactive clones, pre-transplant mixed lymphocyte reaction products were sequenced and then compared with unstimulated pre-transplant donor and recipient T cells. A cohort of 24 intestinal transplant recipients, including one retransplant, was enrolled, and 3 patients lacking pretransplant specimens were excluded. Graft-versus-host and host-versus-graft alloreactive T cell clones were tracked in the graft, circulation and bone marrow after intestinal transplantation using bulk TCR-beta CDR3 sequencing. Every recipient was given anti-thymocyte globulin induction, then maintenance tacrolimus and steroids for roughly three years. Samples from three later patients were sequenced in-house on an Illumina MiSeq with MiXCR processing rather than by the commercial service.

The method was the immunoSEQ multiplex PCR assay. For most patients, high-throughput TCR-beta CDR3 sequencing of genomic DNA was performed by Adaptive Biotechnologies. In the paper's pipeline: Adaptive's ImmunoSEQ software supplied the TCR sequencing data for 18 patients, while MiXCR and VDJtools were used to process a few other patients. CDR3 nucleotide sequences shared between donor and recipient were removed because their origin could not be assigned. Alloreactive clones required at least 2-fold expansion over unstimulated cells and minimum CFSE-low frequency of 0.002% (template counts) or 0.001% (read counts). A clone was considered mappable if detected in the sequenced pre-transplant spleen, lymph node, or MLR CFSE-low populations of the donor or recipient. Cumulative frequency of alloreactive clones was calculated as a percentage of all sequences weighted by copy number. TCRdb carries this immuneACCESS record with in-frame sequences only. Its versions omit some clonotypes, under half of them owing to an unresolved V gene in the studies checked, with the rest unexplained. That table supplies the V and J calls and clone size; D and trimming were determined from the DNA. This sample has about 47,000 clones in its table, and over 85% of those were observed once. More than 4.5% of the sample rests with the top ten.

On the study overall, not on this receptor specifically: Early after transplant, declines in HvG clones were associated with peak levels of circulating GvH clones. GvH clones turned up in recipient bone marrow, with some appearing earlier in ileal mucosa or blood, a pattern consistent with an intestinal mucosal origin. The relatively low number and heterogeneity of intestinal transplant patients limited the conclusions. High GvH to HvG T cell clonal ratios were observed in the allografts of patients with donor T cell macrochimerism.

The CDR3 contains 13 residues, cysteine and phenylalanine counted. Solely the CDR3 DNA is kept, with 39 bases framed from the first base. Per the germline V gene, SQVTM is the CDR1 and ANQGSEA is the CDR2. Trimming takes 6 bases from V and 4 bases from J, and the germline ends sit 15 bases apart. Blood samples were collected up to 4 times in the first month after transplant and then at least monthly when available. The specimen was PBMCs, collected approximately 740 days after a first intestinal transplant, on the day of a second. The chain was built from TRBV29-1 and TRBJ1-2, and TRBD1 may be the D gene, going by 6 matching bases. The source of this sequence is a human patient who received an intestinal transplant, so some T cells may come from the graft donor. The DNA is as follows: TGCAGCGTCGAGCCCGGACAGACCTATGGCTACACCTTC. Its translation reads: CSVEPGQTYGYTF.